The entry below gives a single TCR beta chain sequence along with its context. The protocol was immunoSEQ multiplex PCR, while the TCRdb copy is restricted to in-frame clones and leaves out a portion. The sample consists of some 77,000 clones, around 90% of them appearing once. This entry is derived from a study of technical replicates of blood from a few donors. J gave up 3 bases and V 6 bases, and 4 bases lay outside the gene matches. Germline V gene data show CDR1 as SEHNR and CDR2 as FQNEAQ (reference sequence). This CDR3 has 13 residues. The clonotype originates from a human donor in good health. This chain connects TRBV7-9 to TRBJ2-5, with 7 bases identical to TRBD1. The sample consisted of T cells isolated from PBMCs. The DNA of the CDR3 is TGTGCCAGCAGTCGACAGGGTGAAGAGACCCAGTACTTC. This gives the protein CASSRQGEETQYF.